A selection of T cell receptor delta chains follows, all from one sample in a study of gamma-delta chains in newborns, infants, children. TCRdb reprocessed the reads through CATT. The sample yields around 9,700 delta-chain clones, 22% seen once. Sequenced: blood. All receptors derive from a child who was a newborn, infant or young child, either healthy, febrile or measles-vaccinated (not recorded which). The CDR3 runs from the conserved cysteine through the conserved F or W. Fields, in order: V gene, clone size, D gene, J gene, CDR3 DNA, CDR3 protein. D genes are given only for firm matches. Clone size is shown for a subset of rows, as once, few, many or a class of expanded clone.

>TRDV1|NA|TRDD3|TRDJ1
TGTGCTCTTGGGACGTGTTCCCTTTTCAACTGGGGGCTCGATAAACTCATCTTT
CALGTCSLFNWGLDKLIF
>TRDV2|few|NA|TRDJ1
TGTGCCTGTGACTCAATACCAGCGCCCCCGTACACCGATAAACTCATCTTT
CACDSIPAPPYTDKLIF
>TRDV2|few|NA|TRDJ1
TGTGCCTGTGACACGCTAGGGGGCCGACTGTACACCGATAAACTCATCTTT
CACDTLGGRLYTDKLIF
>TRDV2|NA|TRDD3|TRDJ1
TGTGCCTGTTCGATACTGGGGGATACGGCGGGGAACACCGATAAACTCATCTTT
CACSILGDTAGNTDKLIF
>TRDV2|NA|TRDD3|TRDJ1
TGTGCCTGTGACTCGTTGGGGGATATTGGTCTCTCCCCTAAGTCCATTGCTAAACTCATCTTT
CACDSLGDIGLSPKSIAKLIF
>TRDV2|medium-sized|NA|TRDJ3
TGTGCCTGTGACGGGATATCCGGCTCCTGGGACACCCGACAGATGTTTTTC
CACDGISGSWDTRQMFF
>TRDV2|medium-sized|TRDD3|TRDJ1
TGTGCCTGTGATAACCTTTTGTTGGGGGATACTGGCACCGATAAACTCATCTTT
CACDNLLLGDTGTDKLIF
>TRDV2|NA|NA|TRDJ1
TGTGCCTGTGACACCGTTGGCCTTACGGAGTACACCGATAAACTCATCTTT
CACDTVGLTEYTDKLIF
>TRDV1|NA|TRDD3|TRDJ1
TGTGCTCTTAGGGAGTGGGGGATGTACACCGATAAACTCATCTTT
CALREWGMYTDKLIF
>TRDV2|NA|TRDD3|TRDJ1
TGTGCCTGTGACACCCTGGGGGATACGGGGTACACCGATAAACTCATCTTT
CACDTLGDTGYTDKLIF
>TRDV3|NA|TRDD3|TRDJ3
TGTGCCTTCGACGTACTGGGGGAGACGAGGTCCTGGGACACCCGACAGATGTTTTTC
CAFDVLGETRSWDTRQMFF
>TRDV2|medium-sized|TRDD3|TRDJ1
TGTGCCTGTGACTTCCTACTGGGGGATACCGATAAACTCATCTTT
CACDFLLGDTDKLIF
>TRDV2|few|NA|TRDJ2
TGTGCCTGTGACCCCCTTTCTGGGGATACAGCACAACTCTTCTTT
CACDPLSGDTAQLFF
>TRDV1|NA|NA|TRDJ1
TGTGCTCTTGGGGAACTCCCCCTACTTCCTACGTGGACCTGGGGGGATACAGGGCGGACCGATAAACTCATCTTT
CALGELPLLPTWTWGDTGRTDKLIF
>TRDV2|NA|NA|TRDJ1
TGTGCCTGGGACCTGGGGAAGTACACCGATAAACTCATCTTT
CAWDLGKYTDKLIF
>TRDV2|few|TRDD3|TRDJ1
TGTGCCTGTGACGTACTGGGGGCTGACGATAAACTCATCTTT
CACDVLGADDKLIF